This TCR beta chain stems from a study of CD8 T cells in ankylosing spondylitis. Overall study results and limits: Previous work reported some of these motif variants in the synovial fluid and blood of reactive arthritis. Reported data indicate significant enrichment of disease-linked clones within matched ankylosing spondylitis synovial fluid. Disease-associated clonotypes exhibited CD8+ identity and were relatively infrequent in peripheral blood. It appeared that ankylosing spondylitis blood was characterized by a TCR beta motif of seven or eight highly homologous variants.

Germline-derived CDR1 and CDR2 are SGHNT and YYREEE (reference sequence). The CDR3 has 15 amino acids. V gave up 4 bases and J gave up 4 bases, with 15 bases separating them. Researchers built TCR beta libraries using quantitative 5'-RACE with molecular barcodes. TCRdb re-called the 5' RACE reads through MiXCR, storing one row per CDR3 protein. The sample carries more than 600,000 distinct CDR3 sequences, 15% to 20% recorded once. As for this clonotype: What it recognizes is unknown.

The J gene is TRBJ2-1, the V gene TRBV5-4; a possible D gene is TRBD1 (5 bases). This TCR came from a male donor with ankylosing spondylitis. The source material was blood, either unsorted or a sorted T cell fraction (not recorded which). The CDR3 is CASSLWQGGYNEQFF. For the CDR3, the DNA is TGTGCCAGCAGCCTATGGCAGGGCGGATACAATGAGCAGTTCTTC.